These 31 T cell receptor beta chains were all obtained from the same sample, sequenced in a study of beta chain features in type 1 diabetes. Since all of the isolated RNA was reverse transcribed, expressed TCRB transcripts were what got sequenced. Profiling relied on immunoSEQ multiplex PCR, and the TCRdb table lists in-frame clones only, not all of them. This sample has nearly 350,000 clones, with 7% to 9% found just once. The sequencing sample was made of central memory CD4+ T cells from blood. The receptors come from a woman between 18 and 29 years old in good health.

V usage is TRBV18 and J usage is TRBJ2-7; D gene unclear. Germline V gives CDR1 KGHSH, CDR2 LQKENI. The V and J ends lost 1 base and 2 bases respectively, with 9 bases between them. The CDR3 sequence is 14 residues long. The CDR3 here is CASSPRGWTYEQYF. CDR3 in DNA: TGTGCCAGCTCACCACGGGGTTGGACCTACGAGCAGTACTTC.

This chain uses TRBV5-8 with TRBJ2-1, with 12 bases that match TRBD2. This CDR3 spans 15 amino acids. J gave up 6 bases and V 4 bases, and 5 bases lay outside the gene matches. From germline, CDR1 is SGHTS and CDR2 YDEGEE. The CDR3 DNA sequence: TGTGCCAGCAGCGCGGGACTAGCGGGCTCCAATGAGCAGTTCTTC. Protein product: CASSAGLAGSNEQFF.

This sequence joins TRBV4-2 and TRBJ1-1; D is unresolved. Germline-derived CDR1 and CDR2 are LGHNA and YNFKEQ. The CDR3 spans 15 residues. V shed 0 bases and J shed 8 bases, with 16 bases lying between them. The DNA for the CDR3 is TGTGCCAGCAGCCAAGAAGGAAGGGTAGGCTCCGAAGCTTTCTTT. Translation gives CASSQEGRVGSEAFF.

CDR3 nucleotides: TGTGCCAGTAGTAATAGGAGAAGCTCCTACAATGAGCAGTTCTTC. Its translation is CASSNRRSSYNEQFF. The chain couples TRBV19 to TRBJ2-1; the D is unclear. The length of the CDR3 is 15 residues. The V gene's germline CDR1 is LNHDA and CDR2 SQIVND (reference sequence). V was pared by 4 bases and J by 0 bases, with 10 bases between.

J is TRBJ2-3 and V is TRBV7-3; 8 bases are shared with TRBD2. CDR3 length: 15 residues. CDR1 and CDR2 (germline): SGHTA, FQGTGA. V lost 3 bases and J lost 0; bases outside the gene matches: 2. CDR3 protein: CASSFKRGSTDTQYF. The CDR3, as DNA: TGTGCCAGCAGCTTCAAGCGGGGGAGCACAGATACGCAGTATTTT.

This clone was seen only a few times. The rearrangement links TRBV29-1 to TRBJ2-1; D may be TRBD2 (5 bases). The CDR3 length is 13 residues. Deletions cut 1 base from V and 1 base from J, with 5 bases between. In germline, CDR1 is SQVTM, CDR2 ANQGSEA. The CDR3 bases are TGCAGCGTTGAAGCGGGATCCTACAATGAGCAGTTCTTC. Translation: CSVEAGSYNEQFF.

The table lists this clone with a few counts. V gene TRBV9 combines with J gene TRBJ2-3; no firm D call. Trimming took 0 bases from V and 4 from J, leaving 6 bases between them. Germline assignment: CDR1 SGDLS and CDR2 YYNGEE. The CDR3 has 13 residues. The CDR3 protein is CASSVAGPDTQYF. The CDR3 coding sequence is TGTGCCAGCAGCGTAGCCGGTCCAGATACGCAGTATTTT.

This CDR3 is CASSLFGRINQPQHF. The CDR3 DNA is TGTGCCAGCAGCTTGTTCGGGCGGATCAATCAGCCCCAGCATTTT. V is TRBV5-6 and J is TRBJ1-5; no reliable D call. Deletions cut 1 base from V and 3 bases from J, with 11 bases between. CDR1 and CDR2 (germline): SGHDT, YYEEEE. This CDR3 comprises 15 residues.

A remark on this clone: The germline gene is not matched at one end of the junction; a read error may be the cause. The rearrangement links TRBV7-2 to TRBJ2-1; TRBD1 agrees at 7 bases. CDR1 is SGHTA, CDR2 FQGNSA, per germline. The CDR3 has 13 residues. Written as DNA, the CDR3 is TGCGCCAGCAGCCACGGACAGGTTGGGGAGCAGTTCTTC. Translating gives CASSHGQVGEQFF. The full variable domain, with the rest looked up from reference TRBV7-2 and TRBJ2-1, is GAGVSQSPSNKVTEKGKDVELRCDPISGHTALYWYRQSLGQGLEFLIYFQGNSAPDKSGLPSDRFSAERTGGSVSTLTIQRTQQEDSAVYLCASSHGQVGEQFFGPGTRLTVL.

The CDR3: CASSLFGPGTDTQYF. CDR3 DNA sequence: TGTGCCAGCAGCTTATTCGGTCCAGGCACAGATACGCAGTATTTT. V and J are TRBV7-2 and TRBJ2-3; D unclear. This CDR3 comprises 15 residues. Germline lookup yields CDR1 SGHTA and CDR2 FQGNSA. Trimming cost V 2 bases and J 1 base, with 10 bases left between them.

The gene calls are TRBV19 and TRBJ2-7, with 10 bases that match TRBD1. The CDR3 loop spans 16 amino acids. Germline V gene data show CDR1 as LNHDA and CDR2 as SQIVND (reference sequence). The V and J ends lost 9 bases and 3 bases, in that order; junction bases with no gene match: 14. The CDR3 DNA reads TGTGCCAGGCCCTGGGTTACGGACAGGGGGGACTACGAGCAGTACTTC. This translates into CARPWVTDRGDYEQYF. The full variable domain, its missing parts supplied by reference TRBV19 and TRBJ2-7, is DGGITQSPKYLFRKEGQNVTLSCEQNLNHDAMYWYRQDPGQGLRLIYYSQIVNDFQKGDIAEGYSVSREKKESFPLTVTSAQKNPTAFYLCARPWVTDRGDYEQYFGPGTRLTVT.

The chain combines TRBV4-2 with TRBJ2-5; unclear D gene. Trimming left V 1 base short and J 5 bases short, with 8 bases between. Germline-derived CDR1 and CDR2 are LGHNA and YNFKEQ. The CDR3 totals 13 residues. DNA of the CDR3: TGTGCCAGCAGCCAAGCCTGGGTCGAGACCCAGTACTTC. It encodes CASSQAWVETQYF.

This clone has only a few counts. The rearrangement uses TRBV15 and TRBJ2-5, with 11 positions matching TRBD1. In germline, CDR1 is LNHNV, CDR2 YYDKDF (reference sequence). The CDR3 sequence is 15 residues long. Trimming cost V 3 bases and J 7 bases; bases outside gene matches: 7. The CDR3 reads CATSRDTGTGGTQYF. Written as DNA, the CDR3 is TGTGCCACCAGCAGGGACACCGGGACAGGGGGGACCCAGTACTTC.

This clone has only a few counts. V usage is TRBV7-3 and J usage is TRBJ1-5, with D unresolved. Per the germline V gene, CDR1 is SGHTA and CDR2 is FQGTGA. Trimming pared 4 bases from V and 0 bases from J, leaving 10 bases between. The CDR3 spans 15 residues. CDR3 coding DNA: TGTGCCAGCAGCTCATATACTAATAGCAATCAGCCCCAGCATTTT. Translation gives CASSSYTNSNQPQHF.

This clone was observed at least ten times. This chain links TRBV5-4 with TRBJ2-5; perhaps TRBD2 as D (6 bases). Germline V gene lookup returns CDR1 SGHNT and CDR2 YYREEE (reference sequence). V was clipped by 2 bases and J by 3 bases, with 11 bases between them. This CDR3 is built from 14 residues. CDR3 sequence: CASSFGQREETQYF. In nucleotides, the CDR3 is TGTGCCAGCAGCTTCGGGCAGCGGGAAGAGACCCAGTACTTC.

V is TRBV10-3 and J is TRBJ2-7, with 7 bases that match TRBD1. CDR1 is ENHRY, CDR2 SYGVKD, per germline. V lost 2 bases, J lost 2 bases, and 6 bases stayed unmatched. The CDR3 sequence is 15 residues long. The CDR3 loop is CAISEPRQGPYEQYF. In nucleotides, the CDR3 is TGTGCCATCAGTGAGCCGAGACAGGGACCCTACGAGCAGTACTTC.

The chain carries TRBV27 and TRBJ2-6; 9 bases line up with TRBD1. The V gene's germline CDR1 is MNHEY and CDR2 SMNVEV (reference sequence). This CDR3 spans 17 amino acids. Trimming removed 5 bases from V and 0 bases from J; junction bases left unmatched: 5. The CDR3 region is CASSPGQGISGANVLTF. CDR3 bases: TGTGCCAGCAGTCCTGGACAGGGGATCTCTGGGGCCAACGTCCTGACTTTC.

The J gene is TRBJ1-2, the V gene TRBV11-2; no clear D. CDR3 length: 14 amino acids. Trimming took 1 base from V and 5 from J, leaving 11 bases between them. The germline V gene has CDR1 SGHAT and CDR2 FQNNGV. Here the CDR3 DNA reads TGTGCCAGCAGCTTAGCAGGACCACCTTATGGCTACACCTTC. This translates into CASSLAGPPYGYTF.

The J gene is TRBJ2-5, the V gene TRBV2, with D hard to call. In germline, CDR1 is SNHLY, CDR2 FYNNEI. CDR3 length: 12 amino acids. Trimming stripped 5 bases from V and 1 base from J, with 5 bases between. The CDR3 coding sequence is TGTGCCAGCAGTCTAAGCCAAGAGACCCAGTACTTC. This sequence encodes CASSLSQETQYF.

The rearrangement uses TRBV27 and TRBJ2-5; 9 bases are shared with TRBD1. J gave up 1 base and V 1 base, and 4 bases lay outside the gene matches. Germline-derived CDR1 and CDR2 are MNHEY and SMNVEV (reference sequence). The CDR3 is 16 residues long. CDR3: CASSLLGTGSQETQYF. CDR3 bases: TGTGCCAGCAGTTTATTGGGGACAGGGAGCCAAGAGACCCAGTACTTC.

The chain recombines TRBV11-2 with TRBJ2-5, with D tentatively TRBD2 (5 bases). Trimming removed 3 bases at V and 6 bases at J, with 11 bases between. In germline, CDR1 is SGHAT, CDR2 FQNNGV. CDR3 length equals 13 residues. The CDR3 protein is CASSFLREQTQYF. DNA for the CDR3: TGTGCCAGCAGCTTCTTACGGGAACAGACCCAGTACTTC.

This chain connects TRBV5-1 to TRBJ2-3; 12 nucleotides align to TRBD2. From germline, CDR1 is SGHRS and CDR2 YFSETQ. This CDR3 contains 16 residues. The J segment lost 0 bases and the V segment lost 4 bases, leaving 3 bases of the junction unmatched. CDR3 region: CASSLGLAGSTDTQYF. CDR3 DNA: TGCGCCAGCAGCCTCGGACTAGCGGGGAGCACAGATACGCAGTATTTT. Full variable domain (rest looked up from reference TRBV5-1 and TRBJ2-3): KAGVTQTPRYLIKTRGQQVTLSCSPISGHRSVSWYQQTPGQGLQFLFEYFSETQRNKGNFPGRFSGRQFSNSRSEMNVSTLELGDSALYLCASSLGLAGSTDTQYFGPGTRLTVL.

This clone was seen more than once but under ten times. The chain combines TRBV19 with TRBJ2-2; D gene unclear. CDR1 and CDR2 (germline): LNHDA, SQIVND (reference sequence). The CDR3 is 15 residues long. Trimming shortened V by 2 bases and J by 4 bases, and 11 bases separated the two germline ends. The DNA of the CDR3 is TGTGCCAGTAGTATATTCCTGCGACGCACCGGGGAGCTGTTTTTT. Amino acid sequence: CASSIFLRRTGELFF.

In this sample, this clone turned up a few times. The chain combines TRBV6-1 with TRBJ2-4; 13 positions agree with TRBD2. Germline V gives CDR1 MNHNS, CDR2 SASEGT. The CDR3 consists of 13 residues. V lost 10 bases to trimming and J lost 7 bases; unmatched junction nucleotides: 4. The CDR3 reads CATLLAGGNIQYF. The CDR3 nucleotides are TGTGCCACCCTACTAGCGGGAGGGAACATTCAGTACTTC.

This clone was recorded at least ten times. The rearrangement links TRBV5-4 to TRBJ2-3; 7 bases map to TRBD2. V shed 7 bases and J 0 bases; nucleotides not matched to a gene: 8. The CDR3 consists of 15 residues. Germline V CDR1 and CDR2: SGHNT, YYREEE (reference sequence). The CDR3 region has the DNA TGTGCCAGCTCGATGGGCGGGAGTAGCACAGATACGCAGTATTTT. This sequence encodes CASSMGGSSTDTQYF.

The chain couples TRBV4-3 to TRBJ1-2; no definite D call. This CDR3 is 14 amino acids long. Trimming took off 0 bases at V and 8 bases at J, with 13 bases between the two ends. Germline CDR1 and CDR2: LGHNA and YSLEER. In DNA, the CDR3 is TGCGCCAGCAGCCAAGATGCTGTTAATGGAGGCTACACCTTC. As protein: CASSQDAVNGGYTF.

J is TRBJ2-3 and V is TRBV5-1, with D possibly being TRBD2 (6 bases). The CDR3 runs to 15 residues. The V gene's germline CDR1 is SGHRS and CDR2 YFSETQ. V lost 0 bases to trimming and J lost 6 bases, with 14 bases between them. The CDR3 spells CASSLARESWDTQYF. The DNA for the CDR3 is TGCGCCAGCAGCTTGGCACGGGAGTCTTGGGATACGCAGTATTTT.

In its sample, this clone was seen a few times. The rearrangement uses TRBV4-1 and TRBJ2-7, with TRBD1 matching 7 bases. CDR1 and CDR2 from the germline V gene are MGHRA and YSYEKL. V shed 5 bases, J shed 0 bases, and the junction held 13 bases outside the gene matches. CDR3 size: 17 residues. The CDR3 here is CASSKIWTGESSYEQYF. CDR3 bases: TGCGCCAGCAGCAAAATATGGACAGGCGAGAGCTCCTACGAGCAGTACTTC.

This clone was recorded many times. The chain has TRBV29-1 and TRBJ2-3; 12 positions match TRBD1. The CDR3 contains 13 residues. Germline lookup yields CDR1 SQVTM and CDR2 ANQGSEA. J gave up 6 bases and V 7 bases, and 5 bases lay outside the gene matches. CDR3: CSAGTGGMDTQYF. The CDR3 DNA follows: TGCAGCGCCGGGACAGGGGGCATGGATACGCAGTATTTT.

The rearrangement uses TRBV6-6 and TRBJ2-7, with 7 nucleotides matching TRBD1. The CDR3 extends over 14 amino acids. Looked up from germline, CDR1 is MNHNY and CDR2 is SVGAGI (reference sequence). V lost 2 bases to trimming and J lost 4 bases; unmatched junction nucleotides: 5. CDR3 coding DNA: TGTGCCAGCAGTTACCCACCCAGGGGGTACGAGCAGTACTTC. Translation: CASSYPPRGYEQYF.

This clone was seen many times. The gene calls are TRBV6-1 and TRBJ2-4; TRBD2 is a possible D gene (6 bases). Trimming stripped 3 bases from V and 7 bases from J, with 16 bases between. This CDR3 spans 15 amino acids. Germline loops: CDR1 MNHNS, CDR2 SASEGT. CDR3 sequence (DNA): TGTGCCAGCAGTGACCCTCCCGGAGGGAGTAACATTCAGTACTTC. Translated, it gives CASSDPPGGSNIQYF.